These 31 T cell receptor beta chains came from one sample sequenced in a study of beta chain features in type 1 diabetes (dated by TCRdb to the late 2010s). Library preparation was by the immunoSEQ multiplex PCR assay. The High Capacity cDNA Reverse Transcription Kit was used to reverse transcribe all of the isolated RNA, meaning that expressed TCRB transcripts were what got sequenced. TCRdb stores this immuneACCESS table with in-frame sequences only. Part of the clones is absent; in the studies checked, under half of the shortfall reflects unresolved V genes, and no reason is known for the rest. Across this sample there are fewer than 650,000 clones, with less than 20% seen only once. The ten top clones hold roughly 0.098% of the sample. The sample comprised naive CD4+ T cells from blood. Sample cell subset or site, as interpreted from the label and publication: true naive CD4+ T cells. These receptors all come from a man aged 18 to 29 in good health.

In regard to this clone: Distinct nucleotide sequences in the sample also encode this CDR3. The V call is TRBV5-6, the J call TRBJ1-5; D not certain. Trimming shortened V by 2 bases and J by 1 base, and 10 bases separated the two germline ends. The CDR3 is 15 residues long. Germline-derived CDR1 and CDR2 are SGHDT and YYEEEE. The CDR3 loop is CASSFRGPSNQPQHF. The CDR3 DNA sequence: TGTGCCAGCAGCTTCCGCGGGCCCAGCAATCAGCCCCAGCATTTT.

The chain uses TRBV12-5 and TRBJ1-2; perhaps TRBD1 as D (6 bases). Germline CDR1 reads LGHNT; CDR2 reads FRNRAP. V lost 1 base, J lost 7 bases, and 19 bases lay in between. The CDR3 is 16 amino acids. The CDR3 here is CASGLGMGAGRAGYTF. The CDR3 DNA reads as TGTGCTAGTGGTTTGGGCATGGGGGCAGGCCGAGCTGGCTACACCTTC.

This clone appeared a few times. The rearrangement joins TRBV7-3 to TRBJ2-3; possibly TRBD1 or TRBD2 for D (5 bases each). Trimming took 5 bases from V and 2 from J, leaving 23 bases between them. Germline CDR1 reads SGHTA; CDR2 reads FQGTGA. This CDR3 comprises 18 residues. The chain's CDR3 is CASSPFWGSAPITDTQYF. CDR3 DNA sequence: TGTGCCAGCAGCCCCTTTTGGGGGAGTGCCCCTATCACAGATACGCAGTATTTT.

V is TRBV7-2 and J is TRBJ1-1; D is uncertain. Trimming stripped 2 bases from V and 5 bases from J, with 12 bases between. CDR1 SGHTA and CDR2 FQGNSA come from the germline V gene. This CDR3 comprises 14 residues. The CDR3 coding sequence is TGTGCCAGCAGCTTACGGGCAGGAGGGACTGAAGCTTTCTTT. This translates into CASSLRAGGTEAFF.

DNA of the CDR3: TGTGCCAGCAGCCAAGTTAGCGTGAGAAACATTCAGTACTTC. This translates into CASSQVSVRNIQYF. This sequence joins TRBV4-2 and TRBJ2-4, with D possibly TRBD2 on 5 matching bases. CDR1 and CDR2 (germline): LGHNA, YNFKEQ. The CDR3 sequence is 14 residues long. V was trimmed by 1 base and J by 6 bases, leaving 10 bases between them.

V usage is TRBV19 and J usage is TRBJ2-3; D might be TRBD2 (5 bases). This CDR3 is 14 amino acids long. Trimming stripped 6 bases from V and 6 bases from J, with 16 bases between. Germline-derived CDR1 and CDR2 are LNHDA and SQIVND (reference sequence). CDR3 sequence: CASSTSSGMDTQYF. Here the CDR3 DNA reads TGTGCCAGTAGCACCTCAAGCGGAATGGATACGCAGTATTTT.

The rearrangement joins TRBV23-1 to TRBJ1-1, with D maybe TRBD1 (6 bases). TRBV23-1 is placed among ORFs of uncertain function. Trimming stripped 3 bases from V and 3 bases from J, with 23 bases between. CDR3 length: 18 amino acids. CDR3 DNA sequence: TGCGCCAGCAGTCAGCTCAAGGGGGGAGTTGGGGGCCACACTGAAGCTTTCTTT. Amino acids: CASSQLKGGVGGHTEAFF.

This clone was counted between two and nine times. The chain joins TRBV10-3 to TRBJ2-1; D is undetermined. The CDR3 length is 13 residues. Trimming left V 2 bases short and J 7 bases short, with 9 bases between. Per the germline V gene, CDR1 is ENHRY and CDR2 is SYGVKD. The CDR3 sequence is CAISERSTNEQFF. CDR3 coding DNA: TGTGCCATCAGTGAGAGATCCACGAATGAGCAGTTCTTC.

This clone was picked up a small number of times. The J gene is TRBJ2-5, the V gene TRBV7-7, with 10 bases fitting TRBD2. Losses at the gene ends were 5 bases for V and 4 bases for J; bases not matched to a gene: 7. Germline CDR1 SSHAT, CDR2 FNYEAQ (reference sequence). This CDR3 is built from 15 residues. The CDR3 DNA reads TGTGCCAGCAGCCTTATAGCGGGAGGTCGAGAGACCCAGTACTTC. Its translation: CASSLIAGGRETQYF.

This clone was seen more than once but under ten times. The J gene is TRBJ2-5, the V gene TRBV9; D perhaps matches TRBD2 (5 bases). V lost 0 bases, J lost 2 bases, and 14 bases lay in between. CDR1 is SGDLS, CDR2 YYNGEE, per germline. This CDR3 is built from 16 residues. The CDR3 DNA follows: TGTGCCAGCAGCGTAGCAGAGGGAGTGGGGCAAGAGACCCAGTACTTC. It translates to CASSVAEGVGQETQYF.

V gene TRBV25-1 combines with J gene TRBJ2-2, with 7 positions matching TRBD2. Germline values: CDR1 MGHDK, CDR2 SYGVNS. The ends lost 6 bases at V and 6 bases at J; junction bases unmatched: 4. CDR3 size: 13 residues. The chain's CDR3 is CASRQTSAGELFF. The CDR3 DNA is TGTGCCAGCAGACAAACTAGCGCCGGGGAGCTGTTTTTT.

The chain is built from TRBV18 and TRBJ2-3, with 8 bases matching TRBD1. The ends lost 2 bases at V and 1 base at J; junction bases unmatched: 5. The CDR3 contains 16 residues. Germline V gene lookup returns CDR1 KGHSH and CDR2 LQKENI. The CDR3 bases are TGTGCCAGCTCACCAGACAGGGGCTGGGGCACAGATACGCAGTATTTT. It specifies CASSPDRGWGTDTQYF.

As to this clone: This sample also contains other DNA sequences that code for the same CDR3. CDR3 residues: CASSPQGLSYEQYF. Here the CDR3 DNA reads TGTGCCAGCTCACCACAGGGTCTCTCCTACGAGCAGTACTTC. The V gene is TRBV18, the J gene TRBJ2-7; no reliable D call. Germline V CDR1 and CDR2: KGHSH, LQKENI. CDR3 size: 14 residues. Trimming left V 1 base short and J 0 bases short, with 7 bases between.

This clone was recorded a few times. This rearrangement joins TRBV2 to TRBJ1-6; maybe TRBD1 (6 bases). V lost 5 bases, J lost 9 bases, and 11 bases lay in between. The CDR3 contains 13 residues. In germline, CDR1 is SNHLY, CDR2 FYNNEI. The CDR3 spells CASSRGVVSPLHF. In DNA, the CDR3 is TGTGCCAGCAGTAGGGGGGTTGTTTCACCCCTCCACTTT.

In this sample, this clone turned up a few times. The rearrangement uses TRBV7-2 and TRBJ2-7, with 8 bases lining up with TRBD2. Trimming cost V 1 base and J 2 bases; bases outside gene matches: 4. This CDR3 spans 15 amino acids. Germline CDR1 and CDR2: SGHTA and FQGNSA. The CDR3 here is CASSLDTAGAYEQYF. DNA of the CDR3: TGTGCCAGCAGCTTAGACACAGCGGGGGCCTACGAGCAGTACTTC.

The J gene is TRBJ2-7, the V gene TRBV7-2; D is possibly TRBD1 (6 bases). V was trimmed by 0 bases and J by 3 bases, leaving 12 bases between them. The CDR3 contains 15 residues. Germline CDR1 is SGHTA and CDR2 is FQGNSA. In DNA, the CDR3 is TGTGCCAGCAGCTTAGCACAGACAGGCTTCTACGAGCAGTACTTC. Its protein product is CASSLAQTGFYEQYF.

This chain uses TRBV7-6 with TRBJ2-7; 7 bases match TRBD1. CDR1 is SGHVS, CDR2 FNYEAQ, per germline. CDR3 length equals 11 residues. V was clipped by 2 bases and J by 9 bases; unmatched bases: 1. The CDR3 nucleotides are TGTGCCAGCAGCTTAAGGGGGCCGCAGTACTTC. Its translation: CASSLRGPQYF.

In this sample, this clone turned up a few times. Other nucleotide sequences in the sample specify the same CDR3. The genes are TRBV28 and TRBJ2-1; D is perhaps TRBD1 (6 bases). V lost 5 bases to trimming and J lost 4 bases, with 9 bases between them. There are 13 residues in the CDR3. Germline assignment: CDR1 MDHEN and CDR2 SYDVKM. The CDR3 loop is CASSGTPYNEQFF. The DNA for the CDR3 is TGTGCCAGCAGTGGGACACCTTACAATGAGCAGTTCTTC.

This chain uses TRBV5-4 with TRBJ1-1; TRBD1 is a possible D gene (5 bases). Trimming stripped 6 bases from V and 1 base from J, with 16 bases between. Germline V gene sequence: CDR1 SGHNT, CDR2 YYREEE (reference sequence). The CDR3 runs to 15 residues. CDR3 protein: CASTTVGGKNTEAFF. In DNA form, the CDR3 reads TGTGCCAGCACAACTGTGGGGGGGAAGAACACTGAAGCTTTCTTT.

V gene TRBV6-4 combines with J gene TRBJ1-1, with a possible D match to TRBD1 (5 bases). The CDR3 contains 13 residues. The V end was cut by 5 bases, the J end by 3 bases, with 10 bases between. CDR1 is MRHNA and CDR2 is SNTAGT in the germline V gene. As DNA, the CDR3 is TGTGCCAGCAGTATAGACAGTGACACTGAAGCTTTCTTT. Its translation: CASSIDSDTEAFF.

This clone was counted between two and nine times. The chain employs TRBV7-9 and TRBJ2-5, with TRBD2 identical over 7 bases. The CDR3 totals 16 residues. The trim removed 1 base at V and 2 bases at J, leaving 7 bases unmatched. Germline CDR1 and CDR2: SEHNR and FQNEAQ (reference sequence). CDR3 bases: TGTGCCAGCAGCTTAGTGTCTAGCGGAGCTCAAGAGACCCAGTACTTC. This encodes CASSLVSSGAQETQYF.

The V gene is TRBV7-2, the J gene TRBJ2-3; 7 nucleotides agree with TRBD2. V was pared by 2 bases and J by 2 bases, with 7 bases of the junction left unmatched. CDR1 SGHTA and CDR2 FQGNSA come from the germline V gene. CDR3 length: 16 amino acids. In DNA form, the CDR3 reads TGTGCCAGCAGCTTATTAGTGGCGGGAGCCACAGATACGCAGTATTTT. This encodes CASSLLVAGATDTQYF.

This clone was counted a few times. The rearrangement joins TRBV9 to TRBJ2-7; a possible D gene is TRBD1 (7 bases). From germline, CDR1 is SGDLS and CDR2 YYNGEE. With 4 bases removed from V and 5 bases from J, the gap between germline ends came to 22 bases. CDR3 length equals 16 residues. The CDR3 sequence is CASSPRGRGESHEQYF. The CDR3 nucleotides are TGTGCCAGCAGCCCTCGGGGCAGGGGGGAGTCGCACGAGCAGTACTTC.

This clone was observed a few times. The chain is built from TRBV7-2 and TRBJ2-3; 9 nucleotides agree with TRBD2. J was trimmed by 7 bases and V by 2 bases; bases with no gene match: 7. The CDR3 is made up of 15 amino acids. In germline, CDR1 is SGHTA, CDR2 FQGNSA. The CDR3: CASSLLAGGFYTQYF. The CDR3 DNA reads as TGTGCCAGCAGCTTACTGGCGGGGGGGTTCTATACGCAGTATTTT.

On this clone itself: Other DNA sequences from this sample encode an identical CDR3 as well. J is TRBJ2-3 and V is TRBV5-1, with TRBD2 as a possible D gene (6 bases). The CDR3 extends over 13 amino acids. The V gene's germline CDR1 is SGHRS and CDR2 YFSETQ. Trimming stripped 3 bases from V and 3 bases from J, with 8 bases between. The CDR3 loop reads CASSSGRTDTQYF. CDR3 coding DNA: TGCGCCAGCAGCTCAGGGAGGACAGATACGCAGTATTTT.

This clone was detected only a few times. The V call is TRBV6-6, the J call TRBJ2-1; no clear D gene. Trimming stripped 10 bases from V and 4 bases from J, with 14 bases between. Germline V gives CDR1 MNHNY, CDR2 SVGAGI (reference sequence). The CDR3 is made up of 13 amino acids. The CDR3 reads CATATIRYNEQFF. The CDR3 DNA reads TGTGCCACCGCGACGATAAGATACAATGAGCAGTTCTTC.

This clone was seen many times. In DNA form, the CDR3 reads TGTGCCATCAGCGGGGGGGCCACAGATACGCAGTATTTT. Protein sequence: CAISGGATDTQYF. This chain connects TRBV10-3 to TRBJ2-3; 8 bases align to TRBD2. The V gene end was trimmed by 6 bases and the J gene end by 2 bases; junction bases not matched to a gene: 1. Germline V gene data show CDR1 as ENHRY and CDR2 as SYGVKD. The CDR3 consists of 13 residues.

The chain is built from TRBV27 and TRBJ1-1; 9 nucleotides match TRBD1. CDR1 is MNHEY and CDR2 is SMNVEV in the germline V gene (reference sequence). CDR3 length: 15 residues. V lost 0 bases to trimming and J lost 9 bases; unmatched junction nucleotides: 8. The DNA of the CDR3 is TGTGCCAGCAGTTTATCGCGGGGACAGGGCAGAAAAGCTTTCTTT. Translation: CASSLSRGQGRKAFF.

This chain connects TRBV4-1 to TRBJ1-5; D is unresolved. Trimming took off 3 bases at V and 0 bases at J, with 12 bases between the two ends. CDR1 and CDR2 (germline): MGHRA, YSYEKL. This CDR3 region has 16 residues. CDR3 sequence reads: CASSHQHSYSNQPQHF. The CDR3 DNA reads TGCGCCAGCAGCCACCAGCACAGTTATAGCAATCAGCCCCAGCATTTT.

The genes are TRBV6-1 and TRBJ2-4, with TRBD1 as a possible D gene (5 bases). Germline CDR1 and CDR2: MNHNS and SASEGT. V was pared by 2 bases and J by 4 bases, with 9 bases between. The CDR3 loop spans 14 amino acids. CDR3 coding DNA: TGTGCCAGCAGTGAATTGGCAGGGAAAAACATTCAGTACTTC. This codes for CASSELAGKNIQYF.

The V gene is TRBV18, the J gene TRBJ2-7; TRBD1 is a possible D gene (6 bases). CDR1 is KGHSH, CDR2 LQKENI, per germline. V was shortened by 4 bases and J by 6 bases, with 13 bases between the two germline ends. This CDR3 has 13 amino acids. CDR3 coding DNA: TGTGCCAGCTCACTAAAGGACAGTGCCGAGCAGTACTTC. It encodes CASSLKDSAEQYF.